The T cell receptor (beta chain) described here comes from a study of T cell changes during pregnancy in multiple sclerosis. CDR3 length equals 15 residues. Trimming took 1 base from V and 3 from J, leaving 12 bases between them. The germline V gene has CDR1 LGHNA and CDR2 YNFKEQ. The protocol was immunoSEQ multiplex PCR, while the TCRdb copy is restricted to in-frame clones and leaves out a portion. This sample yields about 34,000 clones, of which 85% to 90% are seen a single time; 4.5% to 5.5% belongs to the top ten. This clone showed up just a few times. Sequences were derived from CD8+ T cells from peripheral blood mononuclear cells, sampled after pregnancy. This clonotype originated in a female donor with multiple sclerosis, enrolled in a pregnancy study. This chain links TRBV4-2 with TRBJ1-1, with D tentatively TRBD1 (6 bases). CDR3 protein: CASSQVAGEDTEAFF. DNA for the CDR3: TGTGCCAGCAGCCAAGTAGCAGGGGAAGACACTGAAGCTTTCTTT.